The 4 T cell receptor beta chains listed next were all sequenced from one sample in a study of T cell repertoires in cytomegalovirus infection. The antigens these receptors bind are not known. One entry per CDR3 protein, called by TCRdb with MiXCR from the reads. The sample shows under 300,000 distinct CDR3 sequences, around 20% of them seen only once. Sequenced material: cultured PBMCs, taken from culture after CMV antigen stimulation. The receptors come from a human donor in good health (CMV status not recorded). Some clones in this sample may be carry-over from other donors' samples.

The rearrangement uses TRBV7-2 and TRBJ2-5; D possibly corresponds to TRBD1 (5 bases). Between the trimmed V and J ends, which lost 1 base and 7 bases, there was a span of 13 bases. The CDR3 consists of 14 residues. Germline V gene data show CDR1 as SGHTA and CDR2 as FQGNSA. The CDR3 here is CASSLEPVRGTQYF. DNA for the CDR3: TGTGCCAGCAGCTTAGAGCCGGTTAGGGGGACCCAGTACTTC.

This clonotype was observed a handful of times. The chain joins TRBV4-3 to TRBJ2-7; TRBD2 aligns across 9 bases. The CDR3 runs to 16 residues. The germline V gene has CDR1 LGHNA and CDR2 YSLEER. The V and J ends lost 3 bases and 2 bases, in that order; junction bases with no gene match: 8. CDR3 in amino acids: CASSQGRGGGAYEQYF. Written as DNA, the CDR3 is TGCGCCAGCAGCCAGGGGCGGGGGGGGGGAGCCTACGAGCAGTACTTC.

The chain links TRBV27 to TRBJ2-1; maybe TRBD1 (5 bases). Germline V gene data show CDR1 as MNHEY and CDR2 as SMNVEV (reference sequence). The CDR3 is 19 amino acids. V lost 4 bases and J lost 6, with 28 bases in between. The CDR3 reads CASSSFQSDSAVHRNEQFF. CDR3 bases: TGTGCCAGCAGTTCATTCCAATCCGACAGTGCCGTACACCGCAATGAGCAGTTCTTC.

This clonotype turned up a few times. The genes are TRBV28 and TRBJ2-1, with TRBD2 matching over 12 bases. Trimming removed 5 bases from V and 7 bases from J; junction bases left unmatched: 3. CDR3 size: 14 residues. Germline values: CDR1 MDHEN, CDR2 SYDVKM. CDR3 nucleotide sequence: TGTGCCAGCAGTCCGACTAGCGGGAGTAATGAGCAGTTCTTC. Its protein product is CASSPTSGSNEQFF.